This T cell receptor (beta chain) was documented in a study of CD8+ T cells in alopecia areata. Specified treatment: oral pan-JAK inhibitor, 5-10 mg twice daily. Germline V lookup: CDR1 LNHDA, CDR2 SQIVND (reference sequence). After removal of 7 bases from V and 4 bases from J, the junction contained 8 bases not matched to a gene. The length of the CDR3 is 15 residues. It was cDNA, reverse transcribed from extracted RNA, that served as the sequencing template. The table came from immunoSEQ multiplex PCR; TCRdb's copy has only in-frame clones and leaves some out. The sample lists over 250,000 clones, 60% occurring once.

This receptor was identified in a human donor with alopecia areata. Sequenced here: CD4+ T cells sorted from blood, sampled around week 54, from a patient treated with tofacitinib. This chain joins TRBV19 and TRBJ1-5; 9 bases line up with TRBD1. In nucleotides, the CDR3 is TGTGCCAGTACCACTCGACAGGGGGGGAATCAGCCCCAGCATTTT. This translates into CASTTRQGGNQPQHF. Full variable domain (missing parts from reference TRBV19 and TRBJ1-5): DGGITQSPKYLFRKEGQNVTLSCEQNLNHDAMYWYRQDPGQGLRLIYYSQIVNDFQKGDIAEGYSVSREKKESFPLTVTSAQKNPTAFYLCASTTRQGGNQPQHFGDGTRLSIL.